In its sample, the clone carrying this TCR beta chain was seen a few times. The data were taken from a study of blood T cell repertoires in COVID-19. Study background: Donors in the United States, Italy and Spain gave samples during acute or convalescent COVID-19. PBMCs, B-cell-depleted T cells, or T cells were the source of the cDNA or gDNA that made up the material.

The CDR3 covers 17 residues. With 8 bases clipped from V and 9 bases from J, the junction kept 16 bases outside the gene matches. CDR1 and CDR2 (germline): MNHEY, SMNVEV (reference sequence). Recruits, aged roughly 18 to 90 years, lived in 25 or so US areas. As originally analysed: Scientists estimated how many nucleated cells there were by amplifying reference gene primers. Some clones are missing from TCRdb's copy, which holds only in-frame ones; the method was immunoSEQ multiplex PCR. V and J calls and clone size are those listed in that table; D and trimming were worked out from the DNA. Among roughly 140,000 clones listed, approximately 84% were seen once.

The J gene is TRBJ1-4, the V gene TRBV27, with 12 bases lining up with TRBD1. This TCR was recovered from a young woman who had been exposed to COVID-19. Material for sequencing was PBMCs or T cells enriched from blood (not recorded which). The CDR3 spells CASASGTGGVGWKKLFF. CDR3 coding DNA: TGTGCCAGCGCTTCCGGGACAGGGGGCGTCGGGTGGAAAAAACTGTTTTTT.